This T cell receptor beta chain was retrieved from a study of blood T cell repertoires in COVID-19. As for the study in general: The United States, Italy and Spain were the sources of the acute and convalescent COVID-19 samples. T cells, B-cell-depleted T cells, or PBMCs provided the cDNA or gDNA that served as material.

Clones were read by immunoSEQ multiplex PCR, and TCRdb kept only the in-frame ones, dropping some. The data contain 75,000 to 95,000 clones, 70% to 90% of them seen just once; the ten biggest clones take up 2.9%. CDR1 MDHEN and CDR2 SYDVKM come from the germline V gene. The CDR3 loop spans 12 amino acids. Trimming shortened V by 3 bases and J by 4 bases, and 6 bases separated the two germline ends. The V gene is TRBV28, the J gene TRBJ1-2; no reliable D call. Sequenced input: peripheral blood. The clonotype originates from a woman over 75 with acute or convalescent COVID-19. The DNA for the CDR3 is TGTGCCAGCAGTTTCGGTGGCTATGGCTACACCTTC. Encoded protein: CASSFGGYGYTF.